This T cell receptor (beta chain) was profiled in a study of blood T cell repertoires in COVID-19. At the level of the study: Researchers got acute and convalescent COVID-19 samples from the United States, Italy and Spain. The analysed material was cDNA or gDNA that came from T cells, B-cell-depleted T cells, or PBMCs.

Using immunoSEQ multiplex PCR, the repertoire was profiled, and TCRdb retains in-frame clones only, with some absent. The table records tens of thousands of clones, roughly 93% of them present only once. This CDR3 contains 10 residues. The germline gives CDR1 SGHAT, CDR2 FQNNGV. Trimming shortened V by 6 bases and J by 6 bases, and 5 bases separated the two germline ends. The chain recombines TRBV11-2 with TRBJ1-1; D gene ambiguous. Sequenced: peripheral blood. The sequence was collected from a human donor in a cohort sampled during active COVID-19. CDR3 sequence reads: CASRRAEAFF. Written as DNA, the CDR3 is TGTGCCAGCAGGAGGGCTGAAGCTTTCTTT.